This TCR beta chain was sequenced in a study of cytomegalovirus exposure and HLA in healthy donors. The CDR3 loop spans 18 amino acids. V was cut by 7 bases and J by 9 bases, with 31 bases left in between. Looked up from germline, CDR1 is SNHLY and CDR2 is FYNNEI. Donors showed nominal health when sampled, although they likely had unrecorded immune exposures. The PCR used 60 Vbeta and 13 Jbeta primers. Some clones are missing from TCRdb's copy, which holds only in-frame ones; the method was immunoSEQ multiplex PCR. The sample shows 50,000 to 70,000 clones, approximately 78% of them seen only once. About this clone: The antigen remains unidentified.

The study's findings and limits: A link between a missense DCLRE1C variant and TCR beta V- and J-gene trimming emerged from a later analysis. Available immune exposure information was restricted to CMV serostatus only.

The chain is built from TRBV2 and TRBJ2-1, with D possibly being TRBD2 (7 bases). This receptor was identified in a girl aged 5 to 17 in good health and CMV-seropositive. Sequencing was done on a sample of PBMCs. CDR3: CASTGGLARTSPGVEQFF. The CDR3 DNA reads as TGTGCCAGCACCGGGGGGCTAGCGCGAACTTCCCCAGGAGTTGAGCAGTTCTTC.